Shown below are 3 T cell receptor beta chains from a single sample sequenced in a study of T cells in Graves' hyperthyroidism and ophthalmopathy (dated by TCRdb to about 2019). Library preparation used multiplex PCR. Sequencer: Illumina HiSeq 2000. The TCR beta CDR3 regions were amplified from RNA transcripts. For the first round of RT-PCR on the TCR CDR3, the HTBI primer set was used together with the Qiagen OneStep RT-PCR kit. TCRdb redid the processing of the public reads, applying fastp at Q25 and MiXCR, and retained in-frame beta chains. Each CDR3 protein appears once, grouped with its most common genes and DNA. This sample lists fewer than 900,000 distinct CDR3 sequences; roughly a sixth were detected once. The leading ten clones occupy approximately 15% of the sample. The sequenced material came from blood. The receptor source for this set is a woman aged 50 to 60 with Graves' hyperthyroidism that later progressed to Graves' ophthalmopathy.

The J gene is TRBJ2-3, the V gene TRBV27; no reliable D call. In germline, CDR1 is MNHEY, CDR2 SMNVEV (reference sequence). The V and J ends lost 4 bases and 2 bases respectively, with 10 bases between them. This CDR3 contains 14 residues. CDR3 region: CASSSRLDTDTQYF. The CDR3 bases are TGTGCCAGCAGTTCTAGGCTCGACACAGATACGCAGTATTTT.

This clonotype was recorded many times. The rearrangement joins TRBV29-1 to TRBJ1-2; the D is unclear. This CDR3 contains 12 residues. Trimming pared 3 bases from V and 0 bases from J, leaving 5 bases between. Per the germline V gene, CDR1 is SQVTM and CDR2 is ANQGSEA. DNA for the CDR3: TGCAGCGTTGACAGGCCTAACTATGGCTACACCTTC. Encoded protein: CSVDRPNYGYTF.

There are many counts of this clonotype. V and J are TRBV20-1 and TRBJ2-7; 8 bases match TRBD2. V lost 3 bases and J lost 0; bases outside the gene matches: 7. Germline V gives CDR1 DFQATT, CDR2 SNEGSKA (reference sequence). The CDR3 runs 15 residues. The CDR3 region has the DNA TGCAGTGCTAGTGAAAGGGGACTAGTCTCCTACGAGCAGTACTTC. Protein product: CSASERGLVSYEQYF.